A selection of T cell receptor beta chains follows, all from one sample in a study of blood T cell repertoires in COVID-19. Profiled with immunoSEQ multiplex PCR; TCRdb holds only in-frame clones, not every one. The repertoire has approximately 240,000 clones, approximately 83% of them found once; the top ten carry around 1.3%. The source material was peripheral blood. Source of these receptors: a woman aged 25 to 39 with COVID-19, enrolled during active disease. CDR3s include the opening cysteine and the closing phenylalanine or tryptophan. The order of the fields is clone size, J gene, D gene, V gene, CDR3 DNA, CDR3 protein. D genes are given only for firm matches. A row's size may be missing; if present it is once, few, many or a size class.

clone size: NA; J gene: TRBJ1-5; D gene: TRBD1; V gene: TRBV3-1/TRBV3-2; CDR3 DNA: TGTGCCAGCAGCCCTAAGGACAGGGGGTATCGCAATCAGCCCCAGCATTTT; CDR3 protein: CASSPKDRGYRNQPQHF
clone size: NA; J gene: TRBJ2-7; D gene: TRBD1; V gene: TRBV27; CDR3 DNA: TGTGCCAGCAGGGGGACAGGGGGTATCTCCTACGAGCAGTACTTC; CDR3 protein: CASRGTGGISYEQYF
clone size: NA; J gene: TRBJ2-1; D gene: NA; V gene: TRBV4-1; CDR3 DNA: TGCGCCAGCAGCCAAAGTCTACAGGGCTATGAGCAGTTCTTC; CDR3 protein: CASSQSLQGYEQFF
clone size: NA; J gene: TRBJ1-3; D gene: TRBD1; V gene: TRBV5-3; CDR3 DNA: TGTGCCAGAAGCTTGCATACAGGGGACTCTGGAAACACCATATATTTT; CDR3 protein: CARSLHTGDSGNTIYF
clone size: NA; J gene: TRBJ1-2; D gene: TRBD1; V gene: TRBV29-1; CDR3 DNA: TGCAGCGTCAGGACAGGGAATTATGGCTACACCTTC; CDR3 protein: CSVRTGNYGYTF
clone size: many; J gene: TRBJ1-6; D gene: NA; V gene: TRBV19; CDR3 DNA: TGTGCCAGTCAGAGGGGGGGCGTCAATTCACCCCTCCACTTT; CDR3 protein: CASQRGGVNSPLHF
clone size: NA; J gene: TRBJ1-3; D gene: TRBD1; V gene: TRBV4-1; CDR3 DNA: TGCGCCAGCAGCCAAGCAGGGGGATATGGAAACACCATATATTTT; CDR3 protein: CASSQAGGYGNTIYF
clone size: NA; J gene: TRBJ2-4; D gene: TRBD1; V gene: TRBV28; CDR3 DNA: TGTGCCAGCAGCCTGGGACAGATAGCCAAAAACATTCAGTACTTC; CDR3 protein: CASSLGQIAKNIQYF
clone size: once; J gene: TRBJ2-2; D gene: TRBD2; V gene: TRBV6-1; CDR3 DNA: TGTGCCAGCAGTGAATTTTTAGCGGGAGTCACCGGGGAGCTGTTTTTT; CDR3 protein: CASSEFLAGVTGELFF
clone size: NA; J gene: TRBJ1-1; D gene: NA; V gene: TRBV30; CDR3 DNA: TGTGCCTGGGCCTCTGCCCGGTGGGAGGGCACTGAAGCTTTCTTT; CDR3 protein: CAWASARWEGTEAFF
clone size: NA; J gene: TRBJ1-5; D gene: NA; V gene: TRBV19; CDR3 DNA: TGTGCCAGTAGTAGGGCAGGGGCCTCGAGCAATCAGCCCCAGCATTTT; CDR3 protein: CASSRAGASSNQPQHF
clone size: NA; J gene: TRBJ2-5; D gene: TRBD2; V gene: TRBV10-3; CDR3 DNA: TGTGCCATCAGTGCGGGGGGGGAAGAGACCCAGTACTTC; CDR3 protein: CAISAGGEETQYF
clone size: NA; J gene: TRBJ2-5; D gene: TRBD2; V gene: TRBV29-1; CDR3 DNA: TGCAGCGTCCGAGAGACCGGGACTAGCGGGAGCACAGAGACCCAGTACTTC; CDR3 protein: CSVRETGTSGSTETQYF
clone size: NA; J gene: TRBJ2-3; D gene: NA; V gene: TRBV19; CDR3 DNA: TGTGCCAGTAGTACTCCGACTCGGAACACAGATACGCAGTATTTT; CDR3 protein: CASSTPTRNTDTQYF
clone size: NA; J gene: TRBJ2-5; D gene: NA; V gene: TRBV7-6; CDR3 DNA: TGTGCCAGCAGCTTATTCGGTCTCGGGAACCAAGAGACCCAGTACTTC; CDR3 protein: CASSLFGLGNQETQYF
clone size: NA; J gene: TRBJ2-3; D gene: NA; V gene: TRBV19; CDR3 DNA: TGTGCCAGTGAATTGAGAAATACGCAGTATTTT; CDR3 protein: CASELRNTQYF
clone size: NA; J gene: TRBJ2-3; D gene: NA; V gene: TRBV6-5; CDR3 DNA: TGTGCCAGCAGACCCCGACAGCTCCCGCATACGCAGTATTTT; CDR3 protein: CASRPRQLPHTQYF
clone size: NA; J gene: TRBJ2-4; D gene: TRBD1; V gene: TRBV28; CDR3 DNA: TGTGCCAGCAGCGCCGGGACAGAGAGTGACAAAAACATTCAGTACTTC; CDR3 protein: CASSAGTESDKNIQYF
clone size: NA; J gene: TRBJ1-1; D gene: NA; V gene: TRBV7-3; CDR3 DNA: TGTGCCAGCAGCTTAAACGCGGGGAACACTGAAGCTTTCTTT; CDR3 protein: CASSLNAGNTEAFF
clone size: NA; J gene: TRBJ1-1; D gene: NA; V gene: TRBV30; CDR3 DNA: TGTGCCTGGAGTGTAGGGCAGGGGTCCACTGAAGCTTTCTTT; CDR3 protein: CAWSVGQGSTEAFF
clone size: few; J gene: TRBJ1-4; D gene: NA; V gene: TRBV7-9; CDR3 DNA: TGTGCCAGCAGCTTAGTCCTGGGGGCTGGGGAAAAACTGTTTTTT; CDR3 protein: CASSLVLGAGEKLFF
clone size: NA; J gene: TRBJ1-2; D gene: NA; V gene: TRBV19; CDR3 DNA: TGTGCCAGTAGTAGCTACAGGGTGGACTATGGCTACACCTTC; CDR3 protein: CASSSYRVDYGYTF
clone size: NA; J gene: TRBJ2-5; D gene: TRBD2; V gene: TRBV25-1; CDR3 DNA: TGTGCCAGCAGTGAATATAGTCCCAGGGACTATTTCAAAGAGACCCAGTACTTC; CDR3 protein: CASSEYSPRDYFKETQYF
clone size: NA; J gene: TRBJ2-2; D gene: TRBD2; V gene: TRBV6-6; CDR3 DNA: TGTGCCAGCAGTCTCCCGGGACTAGCGGGGGGATACACCGGGGAGCTGTTTTTT; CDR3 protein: CASSLPGLAGGYTGELFF
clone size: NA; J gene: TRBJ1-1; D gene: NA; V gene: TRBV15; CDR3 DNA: TGTGCCACCAGCCCCTTGAACACTGAAGCTTTCTTT; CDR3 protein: CATSPLNTEAFF
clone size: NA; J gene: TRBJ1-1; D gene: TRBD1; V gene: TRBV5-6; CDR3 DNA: TGTGCCAGCAGCCGGACAGGCCCTGAAGCTTTCTTT; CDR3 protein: CASSRTGPEAFF
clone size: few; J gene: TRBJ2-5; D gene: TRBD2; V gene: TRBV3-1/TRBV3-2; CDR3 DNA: TGTGCCAGCAGCCAAGACGGACTAGCGAGAGAGACCCAGTACTTC; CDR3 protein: CASSQDGLARETQYF
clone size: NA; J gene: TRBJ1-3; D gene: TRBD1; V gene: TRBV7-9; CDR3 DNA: TGTGCCAGCAGCCCCGGGACAGACGGAAACACCATATATTTT; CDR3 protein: CASSPGTDGNTIYF
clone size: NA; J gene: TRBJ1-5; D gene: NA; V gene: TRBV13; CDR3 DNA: TGTGCCAGCAGCTCGGGGATCAATCAGCCCCAGCATTTT; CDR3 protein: CASSSGINQPQHF
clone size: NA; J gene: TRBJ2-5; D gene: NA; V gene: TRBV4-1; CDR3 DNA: TGCGCCAGCAGCCGAGGAGAGACCCAGTACTTC; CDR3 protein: CASSRGETQYF
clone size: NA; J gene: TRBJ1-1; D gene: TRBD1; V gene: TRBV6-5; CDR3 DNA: TGTGCCAGCATGGGACAGGGGGCTATGAACACTGAAGCTTTCTTT; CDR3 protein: CASMGQGAMNTEAFF
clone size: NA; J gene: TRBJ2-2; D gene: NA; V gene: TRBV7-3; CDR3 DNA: TGTGCCAGCAGCTTAAGGCAGGGATCTGGGAACACCGGGGAGCTGTTTTTT; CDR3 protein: CASSLRQGSGNTGELFF
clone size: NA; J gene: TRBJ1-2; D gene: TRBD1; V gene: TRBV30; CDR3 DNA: TGTGCCTGGGCCCGGAGACAGGGGATGTACTATGGCTACACCTTC; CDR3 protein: CAWARRQGMYYGYTF
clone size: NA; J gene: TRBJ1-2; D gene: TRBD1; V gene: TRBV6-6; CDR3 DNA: TGTGCCAGCAGTCCTCCGTGGGACAGGGGGGTCTCTAACTATGGCTACACCTTC; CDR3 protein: CASSPPWDRGVSNYGYTF
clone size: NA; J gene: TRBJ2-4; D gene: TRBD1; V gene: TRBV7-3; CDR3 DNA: TGTGCCAGCAGCTATCAGCCGGGACAGGATTCCGAGTTAGCCAAAAACATTCAGTACTTC; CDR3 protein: CASSYQPGQDSELAKNIQYF
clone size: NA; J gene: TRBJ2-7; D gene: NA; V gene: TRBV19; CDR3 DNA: TGTGCCAGTAGTTTTGGCGGGTACGCACACTACGAGCAGTACTTC; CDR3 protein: CASSFGGYAHYEQYF
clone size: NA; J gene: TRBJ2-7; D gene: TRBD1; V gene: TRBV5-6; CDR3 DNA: TGTGCCAGCAGCTTGGGGGACAGGGGCTACGAGCAGTACTTC; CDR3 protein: CASSLGDRGYEQYF
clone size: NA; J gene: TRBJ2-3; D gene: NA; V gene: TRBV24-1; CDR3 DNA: TGTGCCACCAGTGATCTCTCCACAGATACGCAGTATTTT; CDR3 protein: CATSDLSTDTQYF
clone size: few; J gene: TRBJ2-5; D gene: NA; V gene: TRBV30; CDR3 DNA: TGTGCCTGGAGTGTTGTCTCTAGAAGCGGGGAGACCCAGTACTTC; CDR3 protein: CAWSVVSRSGETQYF
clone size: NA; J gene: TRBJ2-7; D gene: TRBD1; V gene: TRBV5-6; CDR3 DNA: TGTGCCAGCAGTTTTATTTCGACAGGGCCCTACGAGCAGTACTTC; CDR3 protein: CASSFISTGPYEQYF
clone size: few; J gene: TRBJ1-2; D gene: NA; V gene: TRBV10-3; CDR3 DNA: TGTGCCATCAGTGGAAGCAGGGGAAATGGCTACACCTTC; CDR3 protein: CAISGSRGNGYTF